Listed below are T cell receptor beta chains from one sample, sequenced in a study of OX40 agonist ivuxolimab in advanced cancers. Method: immunoSEQ multiplex PCR; TCRdb's copy keeps in-frame clones and lacks some. This table holds tens of thousands of clones, 80% to 90% found once. The specimen comprised CD4+ or CD8+ T cells sorted from blood, sampled in a trial of the OX40 agonist ivuxolimab. These TCRs come from an adult with an advanced solid tumor such as melanoma, head and neck, liver or kidney cancer. CDR3s include the opening cysteine and the closing phenylalanine or tryptophan. The order of the fields is clone size, D gene, V gene, J gene, CDR3 DNA, CDR3 protein. The D gene is left open where the match is weak. Clone size is stated in some rows and not others, as once, few, many or a class when expanded.

clone_size: .
d_call: .
v_call: TRBV6-5
j_call: TRBJ1-5
cdr3_nt: TGTGCCAGCAGAAAACAGGGAGGTAGCAATCAGCCCCAGCATTTT
cdr3_aa: CASRKQGGSNQPQHF

clone_size: .
d_call: TRBD2
v_call: TRBV5-4
j_call: TRBJ2-1
cdr3_nt: TGTGCCAGCAGCAACCTAGCGGGATTCAACAATGAGCAGTTCTTC
cdr3_aa: CASSNLAGFNNEQFF

clone_size: .
d_call: TRBD1
v_call: TRBV5-1
j_call: TRBJ1-2
cdr3_nt: TGCGCCAGCAGCTTGTCTCGCCCAGGGGGACATGGCTACACCTTC
cdr3_aa: CASSLSRPGGHGYTF

clone_size: once
d_call: TRBD1
v_call: TRBV7-9
j_call: TRBJ2-7
cdr3_nt: TGTGCCAGCAGCGACAGGGTCAACTACGAGCAGTACTTC
cdr3_aa: CASSDRVNYEQYF

clone_size: .
d_call: .
v_call: TRBV23-1
j_call: TRBJ1-5
cdr3_nt: TGCGCCAGCAGTCACCCCTGCGGGGGTCAGCCCCAGCATTTT
cdr3_aa: CASSHPCGGQPQHF

clone_size: .
d_call: .
v_call: TRBV6-6
j_call: TRBJ2-7
cdr3_nt: TGTGCCAGCAGTTACAAACGCCTTGGCGAGCAGTACTTC
cdr3_aa: CASSYKRLGEQYF

clone_size: few
d_call: .
v_call: TRBV7-9
j_call: TRBJ1-3
cdr3_nt: TGTGCCAGCAGTCCGACTTTCAGCTCTGGAAACACCATATATTTT
cdr3_aa: CASSPTFSSGNTIYF

clone_size: .
d_call: .
v_call: TRBV6-1
j_call: TRBJ1-5
cdr3_nt: TGTGCCAGCGCCCCCAGGGAGGATCAGCCCCAGCATTTT
cdr3_aa: CASAPREDQPQHF

clone_size: few
d_call: TRBD1
v_call: TRBV4-3
j_call: TRBJ2-2
cdr3_nt: TGCGCCAGCAGCCAAGATAGAGTAGGGACAGGGATCACCGGGGAGCTGTTTTTT
cdr3_aa: CASSQDRVGTGITGELFF

clone_size: .
d_call: TRBD1
v_call: TRBV5-1
j_call: TRBJ2-1
cdr3_nt: TGCGCCAGCAGCTCCCGGGACAGCCACCAAAATGAGCAGTTCTTC
cdr3_aa: CASSSRDSHQNEQFF

clone_size: .
d_call: TRBD2
v_call: TRBV5-6
j_call: TRBJ2-6
cdr3_nt: TGTGCCAGCAGCTTCAGGCTAGCGGCCTCTGGGGCCAACGTCCTGGCTTTC
cdr3_aa: CASSFRLAASGANVLAF

clone_size: .
d_call: TRBD1
v_call: TRBV7-2
j_call: TRBJ2-7
cdr3_nt: TGTGCCAGCAGCCCGGACAGGGCTTCCTACGAGCAGTACTTC
cdr3_aa: CASSPDRASYEQYF

clone_size: once
d_call: .
v_call: TRBV10-2
j_call: TRBJ2-4
cdr3_nt: TGCGCCAGCAGCCCTCGGGCACTAGCCAAAAACATTCAGTACTTC
cdr3_aa: CASSPRALAKNIQYF

clone_size: .
d_call: TRBD1
v_call: TRBV9
j_call: TRBJ1-2
cdr3_nt: TGTGCCAGCAGAGGAAACAGGGGATATGGCTACACCTTC
cdr3_aa: CASRGNRGYGYTF

clone_size: .
d_call: TRBD1
v_call: TRBV2
j_call: TRBJ1-1
cdr3_nt: TGTGCCAGCAGCGACTGGACAGGATTGAACACTGAAGCTTTCTTT
cdr3_aa: CASSDWTGLNTEAFF

clone_size: .
d_call: TRBD1
v_call: TRBV5-5
j_call: TRBJ1-6
cdr3_nt: TGTGCCAGCAGCCCAGGACAGGGAGCCTATAATTCACCCCTCCACTTT
cdr3_aa: CASSPGQGAYNSPLHF

clone_size: .
d_call: .
v_call: TRBV27
j_call: TRBJ1-6
cdr3_nt: TGTGCCAGCAGTTTACAGGGTGTGCGGGGTTCACCCCTCCACTTT
cdr3_aa: CASSLQGVRGSPLHF

clone_size: .
d_call: TRBD1
v_call: TRBV2
j_call: TRBJ1-3
cdr3_nt: TGTGCCAGCACGTGGGACAGGGGCTCTGGAAACACCATATATTTT
cdr3_aa: CASTWDRGSGNTIYF

clone_size: few
d_call: TRBD1
v_call: TRBV4-2
j_call: TRBJ1-3
cdr3_nt: TGTGCCAGCAGCCAATACAGGGGGCAAAGAAACACCATATATTTT
cdr3_aa: CASSQYRGQRNTIYF

clone_size: .
d_call: .
v_call: TRBV5-1
j_call: TRBJ2-1
cdr3_nt: TGCGCCAGCAGCTTGGAAGCGAATGAGCAGTTCTTC
cdr3_aa: CASSLEANEQFF

clone_size: .
d_call: .
v_call: TRBV5-8
j_call: TRBJ1-2
cdr3_nt: TGTGCCAGCAGCTTGGCAGGGACGGGCTACACCTTC
cdr3_aa: CASSLAGTGYTF

clone_size: .
d_call: TRBD1
v_call: TRBV4-1
j_call: TRBJ2-5
cdr3_nt: TGCGCCAGCAGCCTCGGACAGGGCGGGCAAGAGACCCAGTACTTC
cdr3_aa: CASSLGQGGQETQYF

clone_size: once
d_call: TRBD1
v_call: TRBV5-1
j_call: TRBJ2-4
cdr3_nt: TGCGCCAGCAGCCCTCAGGGGGCCTTACAGAGCGTTCAGTACTTC
cdr3_aa: CASSPQGALQSVQYF

clone_size: once
d_call: TRBD1
v_call: TRBV19
j_call: TRBJ2-5
cdr3_nt: TGTGCCAGTAGTTCGGGACAGCGTTTAGAGACCCAGTACTTC
cdr3_aa: CASSSGQRLETQYF

clone_size: .
d_call: .
v_call: TRBV6-5
j_call: TRBJ2-7
cdr3_nt: TGTGCCAGCAGATCCGAGCAGTACTTC
cdr3_aa: CASRSEQYF

clone_size: .
d_call: .
v_call: TRBV10-3
j_call: TRBJ1-1
cdr3_nt: TGTGCCATCGGTACCGGGATAGAAGCTTTCTTT
cdr3_aa: CAIGTGIEAFF

clone_size: .
d_call: .
v_call: TRBV5-8
j_call: TRBJ2-1
cdr3_nt: TGTGCCAGCAGAAGGGGGGGAGGGGCTATCTTCAATGAGCAGTTCTTC
cdr3_aa: CASRRGGGAIFNEQFF

clone_size: .
d_call: .
v_call: TRBV5-6
j_call: TRBJ2-1
cdr3_nt: TGTGCCAGCAGCACATTAGTGATTAACAATGAGCAGTTCTTC
cdr3_aa: CASSTLVINNEQFF

clone_size: .
d_call: TRBD2
v_call: TRBV19
j_call: TRBJ2-3
cdr3_nt: TGTGCCAGTAGTATGACTAGCGGGGCGTCGGGGGTGACGCAGTATTTT
cdr3_aa: CASSMTSGASGVTQYF

clone_size: .
d_call: TRBD2
v_call: TRBV4-1
j_call: TRBJ2-1
cdr3_nt: TGCGCCAGCAGCCTGCCGGGGGGGACCTACAATGAGCAGTTCTTC
cdr3_aa: CASSLPGGTYNEQFF

clone_size: .
d_call: .
v_call: TRBV4-2
j_call: TRBJ2-2
cdr3_nt: TGTGCCAGCAGCCAAGTCTGGGACACCGGGGAGCTGTTTTTT
cdr3_aa: CASSQVWDTGELFF

clone_size: .
d_call: .
v_call: TRBV30
j_call: TRBJ1-5
cdr3_nt: TGTGCCTGGAGTGTTAAGGGAATCGGAGCCCAGCATTTT
cdr3_aa: CAWSVKGIGAQHF

clone_size: .
d_call: .
v_call: TRBV27
j_call: TRBJ2-2
cdr3_nt: TGTGCCAGCAGTGGGCTAGCGAGAAACACCGGGGAGCTGTTTTTT
cdr3_aa: CASSGLARNTGELFF

clone_size: .
d_call: TRBD1
v_call: TRBV29-1
j_call: TRBJ1-1
cdr3_nt: TGCAGCGTAGTGACAGGGGGAGGGTCTGAAGCTTTCTTT
cdr3_aa: CSVVTGGGSEAFF

clone_size: .
d_call: TRBD1
v_call: TRBV27
j_call: TRBJ1-2
cdr3_nt: TGTGCCAGCAGCTTTAACCGGGACAGGGATGGCTACACCTTC
cdr3_aa: CASSFNRDRDGYTF

clone_size: once
d_call: .
v_call: TRBV12-1
j_call: TRBJ2-7
cdr3_nt: TGTGCCACCGAGAGTCGAAGGGTCGAGCAGTACTTC
cdr3_aa: CATESRRVEQYF

clone_size: .
d_call: TRBD1
v_call: TRBV27
j_call: TRBJ2-1
cdr3_nt: TGTGCCAGCAGTTCGTCCGGGACAGGGGGCAATGAGCAGTTCTTC
cdr3_aa: CASSSSGTGGNEQFF

clone_size: .
d_call: .
v_call: TRBV5-1
j_call: TRBJ2-7
cdr3_nt: TGCGCCAGCAGGTTAGCGGATTCCTACGAGCAGTACTTC
cdr3_aa: CASRLADSYEQYF

clone_size: .
d_call: TRBD2
v_call: TRBV11-3
j_call: TRBJ2-5
cdr3_nt: TGTGCCAGCAGCTTAGGGCTGCTCGCGGGGGGGCAAGAGACCCAGTACTTC
cdr3_aa: CASSLGLLAGGQETQYF

clone_size: .
d_call: .
v_call: TRBV6-5
j_call: TRBJ2-1
cdr3_nt: TGTGCCAGCAGTTACTTCCGGGGATACAATGAGCAGTTCTTC
cdr3_aa: CASSYFRGYNEQFF

clone_size: .
d_call: TRBD1
v_call: TRBV9
j_call: TRBJ1-3
cdr3_nt: TGTGCCAGCAGCTTAGGACAGGGCTCTGGAAACACCATATATTTT
cdr3_aa: CASSLGQGSGNTIYF